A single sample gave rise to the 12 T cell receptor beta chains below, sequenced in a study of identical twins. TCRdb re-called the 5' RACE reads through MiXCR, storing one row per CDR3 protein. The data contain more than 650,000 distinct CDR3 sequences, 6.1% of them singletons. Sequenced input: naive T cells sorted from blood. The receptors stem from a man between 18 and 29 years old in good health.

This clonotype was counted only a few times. CDR3 residues: CASSSKTGAYYNEQFF. CDR3 in DNA: TGTGCCAGCAGCTCGAAGACAGGGGCCTACTACAATGAGCAGTTCTTC. The chain uses TRBV7-9 and TRBJ2-1; 8 bases match TRBD1. Germline V gene lookup returns CDR1 SEHNR and CDR2 FQNEAQ (reference sequence). The CDR3 sequence is 16 residues long. Trimming took 4 bases from V and 3 from J; bases not matched to a gene: 8.

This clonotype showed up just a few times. In DNA, the CDR3 is TGCGCCAGCAGCCAAGAAGGTAGCGGGAGGGGTGAGCAGTTCTTC. It encodes CASSQEGSGRGEQFF. This chain joins TRBV4-3 and TRBJ2-1; the match to TRBD2 covers 11 bases. Unmatched junction bases numbered 4, after V lost 0 bases and J lost 9 bases. This CDR3 has 15 residues. Germline CDR1 LGHNA, CDR2 YSLEER.

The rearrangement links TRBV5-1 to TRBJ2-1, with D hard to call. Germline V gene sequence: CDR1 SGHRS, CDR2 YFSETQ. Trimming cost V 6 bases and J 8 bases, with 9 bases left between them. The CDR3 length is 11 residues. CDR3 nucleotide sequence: TGCGCCAGCACTGATTTCTATGAGCAGTTCTTC. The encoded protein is CASTDFYEQFF.

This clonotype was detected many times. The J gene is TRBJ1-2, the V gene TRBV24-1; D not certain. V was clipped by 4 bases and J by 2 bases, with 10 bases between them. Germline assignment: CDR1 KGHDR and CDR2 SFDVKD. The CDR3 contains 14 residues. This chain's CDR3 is CATSESPVNYGYTF. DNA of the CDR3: TGTGCCACCAGTGAAAGCCCGGTCAACTATGGCTACACCTTC.

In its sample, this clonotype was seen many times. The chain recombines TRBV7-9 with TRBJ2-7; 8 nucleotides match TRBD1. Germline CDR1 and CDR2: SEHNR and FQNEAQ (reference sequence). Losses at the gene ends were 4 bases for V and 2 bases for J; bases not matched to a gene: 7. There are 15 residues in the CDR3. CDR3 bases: TGTGCCAGCAGCTCGCCGGGACAGGTCACCTACGAGCAGTACTTC. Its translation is CASSSPGQVTYEQYF.

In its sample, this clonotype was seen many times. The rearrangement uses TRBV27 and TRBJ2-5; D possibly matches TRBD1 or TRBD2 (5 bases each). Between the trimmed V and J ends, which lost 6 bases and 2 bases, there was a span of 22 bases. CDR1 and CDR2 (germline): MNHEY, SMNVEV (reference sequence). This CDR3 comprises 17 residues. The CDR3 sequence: CASSSIRESRTQETQYF. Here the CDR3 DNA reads TGTGCCAGCAGCAGCATCAGGGAATCGAGGACTCAAGAGACCCAGTACTTC.

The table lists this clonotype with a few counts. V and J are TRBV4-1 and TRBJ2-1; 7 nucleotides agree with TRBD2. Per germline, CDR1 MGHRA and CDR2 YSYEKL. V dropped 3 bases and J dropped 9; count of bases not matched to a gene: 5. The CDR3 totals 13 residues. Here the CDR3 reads CASSHEPGGEQFF. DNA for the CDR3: TGCGCCAGCAGCCATGAACCGGGGGGTGAGCAGTTCTTC.

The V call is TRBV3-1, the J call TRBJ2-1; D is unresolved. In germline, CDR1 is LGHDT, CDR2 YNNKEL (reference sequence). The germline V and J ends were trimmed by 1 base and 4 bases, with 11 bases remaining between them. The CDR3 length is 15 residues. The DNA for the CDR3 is TGTGCCAGCAGCCAAGGTGTGGAAGGGTACAATGAGCAGTTCTTC. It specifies CASSQGVEGYNEQFF.

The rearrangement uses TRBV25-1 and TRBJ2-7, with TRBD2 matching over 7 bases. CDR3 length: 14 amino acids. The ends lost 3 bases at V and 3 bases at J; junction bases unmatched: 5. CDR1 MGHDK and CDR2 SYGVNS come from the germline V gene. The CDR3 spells CASSEPTSDYEQYF. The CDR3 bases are TGTGCCAGCAGTGAGCCCACTAGCGACTACGAGCAGTACTTC.

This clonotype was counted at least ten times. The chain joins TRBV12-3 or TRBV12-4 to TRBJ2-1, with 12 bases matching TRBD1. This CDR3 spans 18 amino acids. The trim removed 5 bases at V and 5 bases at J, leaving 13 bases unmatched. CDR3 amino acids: CASSPAAGTGGADNEQFF. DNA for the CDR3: TGTGCCAGCAGTCCCGCAGCCGGGACAGGGGGCGCCGACAATGAGCAGTTCTTC.

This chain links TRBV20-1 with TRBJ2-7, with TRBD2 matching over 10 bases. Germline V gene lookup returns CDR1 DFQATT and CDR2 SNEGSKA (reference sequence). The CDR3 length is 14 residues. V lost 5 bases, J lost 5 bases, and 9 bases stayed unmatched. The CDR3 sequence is CSAPRRGLADEQYF. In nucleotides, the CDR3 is TGCAGTGCTCCACGGCGAGGACTAGCGGACGAGCAGTACTTC.

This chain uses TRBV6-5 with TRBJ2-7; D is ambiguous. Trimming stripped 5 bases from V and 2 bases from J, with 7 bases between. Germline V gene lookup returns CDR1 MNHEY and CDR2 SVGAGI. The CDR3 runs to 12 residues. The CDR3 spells CASSTRTYEQYF. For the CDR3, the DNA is TGTGCCAGCAGTACTCGGACCTACGAGCAGTACTTC.